The clone carrying this T cell receptor beta chain was observed a few times. The antigen remains undetermined. A process of 5'RACE template switching, which added a universal primer site and UMIs, was used to make TCR cDNA. TCRdb itself ran the 5' RACE reads through MiXCR, one entry per CDR3 protein. The repertoire holds 450,000 to 600,000 distinct CDR3 sequences, roughly a sixth seen once, with roughly 17% in the top ten. This sample was taken from a study of T cells after yellow fever vaccination. Study observations and caveats: Primary-vaccination clones mostly resurfaced post-booster (96% CD4, approximately 90% CD8). Peak timing came faster in the weaker secondary response, day 5 versus 15. Sorted repertoires could include abundant contaminating clonotypes from bulk cells.

CDR3 size: 13 residues. V lost 6 bases, J lost 0 bases, and 8 bases lay in between. CDR1 MNHNS and CDR2 SASEGT come from the germline V gene. Source: PBMCs, taken 5 days after the first yellow fever vaccination. The sequence came from a man younger than 30 who received the YFV17D yellow fever vaccine. The chain recombines TRBV6-1 with TRBJ1-1; D is ambiguous. The CDR3 nucleotides are TGTGCCAGCAGAAGAGATATGAACACTGAAGCTTTCTTT. Amino acids: CASRRDMNTEAFF.